This passage covers 32 T cell receptor beta chains from one sample sequenced in a study of neoadjuvant nivolumab and ipilimumab in lung cancer. Clones were sequenced by immunoSEQ multiplex PCR, and TCRdb holds only the in-frame ones, with some missing. The data show 15,000 to 20,000 clones, with 60% to 85% seen just once and approximately 9% held by the top ten. Here the sequenced sample was tumor tissue, taken after neoadjuvant nivolumab, alone or with ipilimumab, at or shortly before surgery. These receptors were collected from an adult with non-small cell lung cancer.

This sequence joins TRBV9 and TRBJ1-2; D is uncertain. Germline values: CDR1 SGDLS, CDR2 YYNGEE. This CDR3 is built from 15 residues. Trimming removed 3 bases from V and 0 bases from J, with 12 bases in between. Written as DNA, the CDR3 is TGTGCCAGCAGCGGTTCCGGAGGGCCTAACTATGGCTACACCTTC. Protein sequence: CASSGSGGPNYGYTF. Supplemented by reference TRBV9 and TRBJ1-2, the full variable domain reads DSGVTQTPKHLITATGQRVTLRCSPRSGDLSVYWYQQSLDQGLQFLIQYYNGEERAKGNILERFSAQQFPDLHSELNLSSLELGDSALYFCASSGSGGPNYGYTFGSGTRLTVV.

The rearrangement uses TRBV5-1 and TRBJ2-7, with D possibly TRBD1 on 6 matching bases. V lost 3 bases and J 0 bases, leaving 13 bases between the germline ends. The CDR3 sequence is 15 residues long. From germline, CDR1 is SGHRS and CDR2 YFSETQ. CDR3 nucleotide sequence: TGCGCCAGCAGCTCTGGACAGCCGAACTCCTACGAGCAGTACTTC. It yields the protein CASSSGQPNSYEQYF.

In its sample, this clone was seen a few times. This chain joins TRBV9 and TRBJ2-7; D remains unclear. The germline gives CDR1 SGDLS, CDR2 YYNGEE. The CDR3 spans 14 residues. Deletions cut 0 bases from V and 1 base from J, with 8 bases between. The CDR3 nucleotides are TGTGCCAGCAGCGTAGGGCCAGATTCCTACGAGCAGTACTTC. It codes for CASSVGPDSYEQYF.

J is TRBJ2-5 and V is TRBV7-2; 7 nucleotides match TRBD2. The CDR3 contains 14 residues. Trimming at V came to 5 bases and at J to 9 bases, leaving 12 bases not matched to a gene. CDR1 SGHTA and CDR2 FQGNSA come from the germline V gene. The CDR3: CASSPESSAGAQYF. As DNA, the CDR3 is TGTGCCAGCAGCCCTGAATCTTCGGCGGGGGCCCAGTACTTC.

The chain is built from TRBV7-2 and TRBJ2-2, with 10 bases fitting TRBD2. This CDR3 contains 15 residues. CDR1 is SGHTA, CDR2 FQGNSA, per germline. V lost 2 bases, J lost 4 bases, and 1 base stayed unmatched. CDR3 loop: CASSLTSGTTGELFF. In DNA, the CDR3 is TGTGCCAGCAGCTTAACTAGCGGGACCACCGGGGAGCTGTTTTTT.

This sequence joins TRBV7-9 and TRBJ2-3, with 7 bases that match TRBD1. J gave up 2 bases and V 5 bases, and 13 bases lay outside the gene matches. The CDR3 is 17 amino acids. Germline V gene lookup returns CDR1 SEHNR and CDR2 FQNEAQ (reference sequence). CDR3 in DNA: TGTGCCAGCAGCCCCCAACAGGGGAAGGGGGCCACAGATACGCAGTATTTT. The encoded protein is CASSPQQGKGATDTQYF.

This clone was observed once. The chain has TRBV29-1 and TRBJ1-1; maybe TRBD1 (5 bases). Germline-derived CDR1 and CDR2 are SQVTM and ANQGSEA. The CDR3 is 17 residues long. V shed 0 bases and J shed 0 bases, with 17 bases lying between them. DNA of the CDR3: TGCAGCGTTGAAGATCCAGGGAGGATGGGGATGAACACTGAAGCTTTCTTT. Its protein is CSVEDPGRMGMNTEAFF. Supplemented by reference TRBV29-1 and TRBJ1-1, the full variable domain reads SAVISQKPSRDICQRGTSLTIQCQVDSQVTMMFWYRQQPGQSLTLIATANQGSEATYESGFVIDKFPISRPNLTFSTLTVSNMSPEDSSIYLCSVEDPGRMGMNTEAFFGQGTRLTVV.

The chain joins TRBV7-3 to TRBJ2-6; 7 bases are a match to TRBD2. The germline V gene encodes CDR1 SGHTA and CDR2 FQGTGA. CDR3 length: 18 amino acids. With 1 base clipped from V and 4 bases from J, the junction kept 10 bases outside the gene matches. The chain's CDR3 is CASSLIGFGGTGANVLTF. The CDR3 coding sequence is TGTGCCAGCAGCTTAATTGGGTTCGGGGGGACCGGGGCCAACGTCCTGACTTTC.

The chain employs TRBV7-9 and TRBJ1-4, with unresolved D. Germline values: CDR1 SEHNR, CDR2 FQNEAQ (reference sequence). CDR3 length: 15 residues. Trimming stripped 1 base from V and 8 bases from J, with 14 bases between. CDR3 bases: TGTGCCAGCAGCTTAGGAGGGTCGCGCAGGGAAAAACTGTTTTTT. It translates to CASSLGGSRREKLFF.

The rearrangement joins TRBV5-1 to TRBJ2-1; 7 nucleotides line up with TRBD2. The CDR3 runs to 17 residues. The germline V gene encodes CDR1 SGHRS and CDR2 YFSETQ. Germline trimming cut 4 bases from V and 4 bases from J; bases unmatched to any gene: 14. In DNA, the CDR3 is TGCGCCAGCAGCCCCGCAGGCCCGGGACTACCTTACAATGAGCAGTTCTTC. Amino acids: CASSPAGPGLPYNEQFF.

The V and J genes are TRBV30 and TRBJ1-2; tentatively, D is TRBD1 (5 bases). Per germline, CDR1 GTSNPN and CDR2 SVGIG (reference sequence). The V end lost 3 bases, the J end lost 8 bases, and 16 bases lay between the germline ends. The CDR3 consists of 13 residues. CDR3 sequence reads: CAWSAGPVRGYTF. CDR3 bases: TGTGCCTGGAGCGCGGGACCAGTGCGGGGCTACACCTTC.

The chain combines TRBV2 with TRBJ2-7, with 8 bases aligning to TRBD1. The CDR3 runs to 15 residues. J gave up 4 bases and V 5 bases, and 10 bases lay outside the gene matches. The germline V gene encodes CDR1 SNHLY and CDR2 FYNNEI. The CDR3 DNA reads as TGTGCCAGCAGTAAAGACAGGGGCGGAGTGTACGAGCAGTACTTC. Translated, it gives CASSKDRGGVYEQYF.

Written as DNA, the CDR3 is TGTGCCTGGAGTCCGCTTACTGAAGCTTTCTTT. Encoded protein: CAWSPLTEAFF. The chain recombines TRBV30 with TRBJ1-1; D ambiguous. V was clipped by 2 bases and J by 5 bases, with 6 bases between them. The CDR3 spans 11 residues. Looked up from germline, CDR1 is GTSNPN and CDR2 is SVGIG (reference sequence).

J is TRBJ1-6 and V is TRBV5-1; a possible D gene is TRBD1 (6 bases). CDR3 length: 14 amino acids. V was clipped by 1 base and J by 10 bases, with 12 bases between them. Germline V gives CDR1 SGHRS, CDR2 YFSETQ. The CDR3 DNA reads TGCGCCAGCAGCTTGCAGGGGAACGCGTCACCCCTCCACTTT. As protein: CASSLQGNASPLHF.

This clone is labeled medium-sized (0.01 to 0.1%). The V gene is TRBV5-8, the J gene TRBJ2-2; D remains ambiguous. V dropped 3 bases and J dropped 2 bases, with 8 bases sitting between them. This CDR3 region has 14 residues. Germline V gene data show CDR1 as SGHTS and CDR2 as YDEGEE. The CDR3 loop is CASSYRPNTGELFF. CDR3 DNA: TGTGCCAGCAGCTACCGACCCAACACCGGGGAGCTGTTTTTT.

The J gene is TRBJ2-1, the V gene TRBV18, with D possibly being TRBD1 or TRBD2 (5 bases each). Trimming left V 3 bases short and J 0 bases short, with 9 bases between. Germline V gene lookup returns CDR1 KGHSH and CDR2 LQKENI. The CDR3 totals 15 residues. The CDR3 sequence is CASSPRESSYNEQFF. CDR3 DNA sequence: TGTGCCAGCTCACCCAGGGAGAGCTCCTACAATGAGCAGTTCTTC.

The J gene is TRBJ1-2, the V gene TRBV4-3; D is ambiguous. The V and J ends lost 0 bases and 4 bases respectively, with 6 bases between them. CDR3 length equals 13 residues. CDR1 and CDR2 (germline): LGHNA, YSLEER. The CDR3 region has the DNA TGCGCCAGCAGCCAAGACGGGCTCTATGGCTACACCTTC. This gives the protein CASSQDGLYGYTF.

This clone has only a few counts. This chain uses TRBV2 with TRBJ2-1; 9 bases map to TRBD1. The V segment lost 9 bases and the J segment 4 bases; nucleotides outside the gene matches: 7. This CDR3 spans 14 amino acids. Germline V lookup: CDR1 SNHLY, CDR2 FYNNEI. The CDR3 region is CARSGTGMYNEQFF. CDR3 DNA sequence: TGTGCCAGGAGCGGGACAGGGATGTACAATGAGCAGTTCTTC.

Here the CDR3 reads CASTFQGTGQETQYF. The CDR3 DNA reads as TGTGCCAGCACCTTCCAGGGGACAGGTCAAGAGACCCAGTACTTC. The chain employs TRBV6-5 and TRBJ2-5, with TRBD1 matching 8 bases. The germline gives CDR1 MNHEY, CDR2 SVGAGI. V shed 7 bases and J 2 bases; nucleotides not matched to a gene: 9. This CDR3 spans 15 amino acids.

The rearrangement uses TRBV29-1 and TRBJ1-1, with D unresolved. CDR3 length: 13 amino acids. Germline V gene data show CDR1 as SQVTM and CDR2 as ANQGSEA. Between the trimmed V and J ends, which lost 4 bases and 1 base, there was a span of 10 bases. The CDR3 is CSVGPGGNTEAFF. The CDR3, as DNA: TGCAGCGTTGGCCCCGGAGGGAACACTGAAGCTTTCTTT.

V usage is TRBV5-1 and J usage is TRBJ2-7; unclear D gene. This CDR3 has 14 amino acids. Trimming stripped 1 base from V and 3 bases from J, with 11 bases between. Germline V gene sequence: CDR1 SGHRS, CDR2 YFSETQ. CDR3 protein: CASSLSWLGYEQYF. CDR3 bases: TGCGCCAGCAGCTTGTCCTGGCTGGGCTACGAGCAGTACTTC.

This chain links TRBV5-8 with TRBJ1-5; unclear D gene. CDR1 and CDR2 (germline): SGHTS, YDEGEE. CDR3 length equals 16 residues. V was clipped by 4 bases and J by 3 bases, with 17 bases between them. DNA for the CDR3: TGTGCCAGCAGCCCGACACTCGGGGTCATCAATCAGCCCCAGCATTTT. It specifies CASSPTLGVINQPQHF.

This clone showed up just a few times. The genes are TRBV7-8 and TRBJ1-4, with TRBD1 identical over 7 bases. Looked up from germline, CDR1 is SGHVS and CDR2 is FQNEAQ. V dropped 5 bases and J dropped 5; count of bases not matched to a gene: 8. There are 15 residues in the CDR3. The CDR3 here is CASSPRQGRNEKLFF. CDR3 nucleotides: TGTGCCAGCAGCCCCCGACAGGGTCGAAATGAAAAACTGTTTTTT.

CDR3 protein: CASGTGQKGDTQYF. Here the CDR3 DNA reads TGTGCTAGTGGAACGGGACAGAAAGGGGATACGCAGTATTTT. The chain joins TRBV12-5 to TRBJ2-3; 7 bases agree with TRBD1. Germline V gives CDR1 LGHNT, CDR2 FRNRAP. Trimming at V came to 6 bases and at J to 6 bases, leaving 9 bases not matched to a gene. The CDR3 has 14 amino acids.

The chain couples TRBV27 to TRBJ2-5; 8 bases are shared with TRBD2. In germline, CDR1 is MNHEY, CDR2 SMNVEV (reference sequence). The CDR3 has 17 residues. V gave up 6 bases and J gave up 2 bases; unmatched junction bases: 14. The DNA for the CDR3 is TGTGCCAGCAGGACCCTCGCGGGGGGCGGTAAGCAAGAGACCCAGTACTTC. Amino acids: CASRTLAGGGKQETQYF.

The rearrangement uses TRBV6-6 and TRBJ2-7; 7 bases align to TRBD2. The trim removed 2 bases at V and 0 bases at J, leaving 1 base unmatched. Germline lookup yields CDR1 MNHNY and CDR2 SVGAGI (reference sequence). This CDR3 has 14 amino acids. CDR3 coding DNA: TGTGCCAGCAGTTACACGGGGGGCTCCTACGAGCAGTACTTC. It specifies CASSYTGGSYEQYF.

J is TRBJ2-2 and V is TRBV7-2; D tentatively reads TRBD1 or TRBD2 (6 bases each). Germline-derived CDR1 and CDR2 are SGHTA and FQGNSA. The CDR3 runs 15 residues. The V gene lost 6 bases and the J gene lost 6 bases, with 17 bases spanning the gap. In DNA form, the CDR3 reads TGTGCCAGCAGGGGACAATGGGGAGGTGCCGGGGAGCTGTTTTTT. Translating gives CASRGQWGGAGELFF.

The chain employs TRBV10-3 and TRBJ1-5; D may be TRBD1 (6 bases). CDR3 size: 16 residues. Germline CDR1 reads ENHRY; CDR2 reads SYGVKD. The V end lost 2 bases, the J end lost 7 bases, and 18 bases lay between the germline ends. In DNA form, the CDR3 reads TGTGCCATCAGTGAGGGTCAACAGGGCGAACGGCAGCCCCAGCATTTT. Residues: CAISEGQQGERQPQHF.

CDR3 DNA: TGTGCCAGTAGACAGGACAGGGGTACTTACACCGGGGAGCTGTTTTTT. Its protein product is CASRQDRGTYTGELFF. The J gene is TRBJ2-2, the V gene TRBV19; the match to TRBD1 covers 9 bases. Germline V gene lookup returns CDR1 LNHDA and CDR2 SQIVND (reference sequence). The ends lost 6 bases at V and 3 bases at J; junction bases unmatched: 8. The CDR3 contains 16 residues. Drawing the rest from reference TRBV19 and TRBJ2-2, the complete variable domain is DGGITQSPKYLFRKEGQNVTLSCEQNLNHDAMYWYRQDPGQGLRLIYYSQIVNDFQKGDIAEGYSVSREKKESFPLTVTSAQKNPTAFYLCASRQDRGTYTGELFFGEGSRLTVL.

The chain links TRBV7-9 to TRBJ2-7; no reliable D call. The CDR3 contains 14 residues. Germline assignment: CDR1 SEHNR and CDR2 FQNEAQ (reference sequence). The germline V and J ends were trimmed by 1 base and 3 bases, with 10 bases remaining between them. CDR3 residues: CASSLEGPLYEQYF. In DNA, the CDR3 is TGTGCCAGCAGCTTAGAGGGTCCCCTCTACGAGCAGTACTTC.

This clone has only a few counts. The J gene is TRBJ1-1, the V gene TRBV7-2; D gene uncertain. Per the germline V gene, CDR1 is SGHTA and CDR2 is FQGNSA. The CDR3 is made up of 14 amino acids. With 6 bases removed from V and 1 base from J, the gap between germline ends came to 12 bases. This chain's CDR3 is CASSFGWRNTEAFF. The CDR3 nucleotides are TGTGCCAGCAGTTTCGGATGGCGGAACACTGAAGCTTTCTTT.

The rearrangement links TRBV29-1 to TRBJ2-5, with 7 bases matching TRBD2. V lost 0 bases to trimming and J lost 5 bases; unmatched junction nucleotides: 9. The CDR3 is 15 residues long. CDR1 and CDR2 (germline): SQVTM, ANQGSEA. The DNA for the CDR3 is TGCAGCGTTGAAGATTGGGAGGGAGCTAGGGAGACCCAGTACTTC. Translated: CSVEDWEGARETQYF. The variable domain in full, completed from reference TRBV29-1 and TRBJ2-5, reads SAVISQKPSRDICQRGTSLTIQCQVDSQVTMMFWYRQQPGQSLTLIATANQGSEATYESGFVIDKFPISRPNLTFSTLTVSNMSPEDSSIYLCSVEDWEGARETQYFGPGTRLLVL.